The TCR beta chain described here comes from a study of blood T cell repertoires in COVID-19. Assay: immunoSEQ multiplex PCR; the TCRdb copy retains only in-frame clones and omits some. The table includes about 430,000 clones, roughly 90% detected once. The CDR3 has 16 amino acids. The V end lost 0 bases, the J end lost 8 bases, and 14 bases lay between the germline ends. Germline V gives CDR1 SGHAT, CDR2 FQNNGV. Sequenced sample: PBMCs or T cells enriched from blood (not recorded which). This receptor was obtained from a woman aged 18-29 years who had been exposed to COVID-19. This sequence joins TRBV11-2 and TRBJ1-6, with D perhaps matching TRBD1 (6 bases). CDR3 sequence: CASSLEAGGPYSPLHF. CDR3 nucleotides: TGTGCCAGCAGCTTAGAGGCTGGGGGCCCTTATTCACCCCTCCACTTT.